These T cell receptor beta chains were read from a single sample in a study of memory CD4+ T cells and cytomegalovirus serostatus. TCRdb's copy holds only in-frame clones and misses some; the assay was immunoSEQ multiplex PCR. The top ten clones hold around 0.5% of a sample with 60,000 or so clones, roughly 84% of them seen once. The source material was memory CD4+ T cells from blood. Receptor source: an adult in good health and CMV-seronegative. Some clones in this sample may be carry-over from other donors' samples. Both conserved end residues are part of each CDR3. Each record gives: clone size, J gene, D gene, V gene, CDR3 DNA, CDR3 protein. The D gene is left open where the match is weak. Not all rows give a size; the values are once, few, many and, for expanded clones, a class.

- TRBJ2-5 - TRBV5-1 TGCGCCAGCAGCTGGGGGGTGGCTGGGGAGACCCAGTACTTC CASSWGVAGETQYF
once TRBJ2-7 TRBD2 TRBV11-2 TGTGCCAGCAGCTTAGGCGGGAGCTCATCCTACGAGCAGTACTTC CASSLGGSSSYEQYF
- TRBJ1-2 - TRBV19 TGTGCCAGTAGTATTAAGCCAGAGTATGGCTACACCTTC CASSIKPEYGYTF
- TRBJ2-2 - TRBV2 TGTGCCACCCAAGGAAGGGGTTCTACCGGGGAGCTGTTTTTT CATQGRGSTGELFF
once TRBJ2-7 TRBD2 TRBV30 TGTGCCTGGAGGGGCGGGAGATTGAAAGAGCAGTACTTC CAWRGGRLKEQYF
- TRBJ2-3 - TRBV18 TGTGCCAGCTCACCACCCGAAAGGGCGACGCAGTATTTT CASSPPERATQYF
- TRBJ2-7 - TRBV2 TGTGCCAGCAGTGAATTGGGCGGGATCGAGCAGTACTTC CASSELGGIEQYF
once TRBJ1-2 - TRBV4-3 TGCGCCAGCAGCCAAGATCATAGGGCCTATGGCTACACCTTC CASSQDHRAYGYTF
- TRBJ2-1 - TRBV4-2 TGTGCCAGCAGCCAAGATCACGGGACCCCCAATGAGCAGTTCTTC CASSQDHGTPNEQFF
- TRBJ1-1 - TRBV7-2 TGTGCCAGCAGCTTAGGTCCTATTAACACTGAAGCTTTCTTT CASSLGPINTEAFF
few TRBJ2-1 TRBD2 TRBV2 TGTGCCAGCAGTGAATGGGGGGTAGCGGGAGGGGAGCAGTTCTTC CASSEWGVAGGEQFF
- TRBJ2-2 - TRBV27 TGTGCCAGCAGTGGGGGTTGGGGGGCGCCGGCCGGGGAGCTGTTTTTT CASSGGWGAPAGELFF
- TRBJ1-1 - TRBV7-9 TGTGCCAGCAGTAGGACGGCTGACACTGAAGCTTTCTTT CASSRTADTEAFF
- TRBJ2-5 - TRBV7-8 TGTGCCAGCAGCCACCTTGGCGGGTCTAGGGGGGAGACCCAGTACTTC CASSHLGGSRGETQYF
- TRBJ1-1 - TRBV11-2 TGTGCCAGCAGCACTTCCAGACGAATGAACACTGAAGCTTTCTTT CASSTSRRMNTEAFF
- TRBJ2-5 TRBD2 TRBV11-2 TGTGCCAGCAGCTCCCCGGTACTAGCGGCCCAAGAGACCCAGTACTTC CASSSPVLAAQETQYF
- TRBJ1-5 - TRBV7-2 TGTGCCAGCAGCTTAAATCCGACGAGGGCTGGCAATCAGCCCCAGCATTTT CASSLNPTRAGNQPQHF
- TRBJ1-2 - TRBV29-1 TGCAGCGTTGAAAGGGGCAGGGGTGGTAGCGGCTACACCTTC CSVERGRGGSGYTF
- TRBJ1-1 - TRBV6-1 TGTGCCAGCAGTGAAGGACAGTATCCGAACACTGAAGCTTTCTTT CASSEGQYPNTEAFF
- TRBJ1-1 - TRBV6-5 TGTGCCAGCAGTTACGGCAGATTGAACACTGAAGCTTTCTTT CASSYGRLNTEAFF
few TRBJ1-4 TRBD1 TRBV6-5 TGTGCCAGCAGTTCGCGACAGGGGGCGGGGGAAAAACTGTTTTTT CASSSRQGAGEKLFF
- TRBJ2-2 - TRBV28 TGTGCCAGCAGTTTGGTCAGGGTGAGCACCGGGGAGCTGTTTTTT CASSLVRVSTGELFF
- TRBJ1-2 - TRBV7-2 TGTGCCAGCAGCTTAGCGGAGGGTGGATCGGGTAGACTCTATGGCTACACCTTC CASSLAEGGSGRLYGYTF
- TRBJ2-3 TRBD1 TRBV30 TGTGCCCGGAGAAGCGGACAGGGGCGGACAGATACGCAGTATTTT CARRSGQGRTDTQYF
once TRBJ2-7 TRBD2 TRBV18 TGTGCCAGCTCAGGACGAGGGACTAGCGGGAGGGCCAGCTCCTACGAGCAGTACTTC CASSGRGTSGRASSYEQYF
- TRBJ2-5 TRBD1 TRBV14 TGTGCCAGCAGCCAAGAAGGCTACGGACAGGGCCGGGAGACCCAGTACTTC CASSQEGYGQGRETQYF
- TRBJ2-3 - TRBV6-6 TGTGCCAGCAGGCCCGCCGGGGGCGGAACAGATACGCAGTATTTT CASRPAGGGTDTQYF
- TRBJ2-4 - TRBV7-2 TGTGCCAGCAGCTTAGGACGGGGCAAAAACATTCAGTACTTC CASSLGRGKNIQYF
- TRBJ2-7 - TRBV6-1 TGTGCCAGCGGGGGTCTGGCAGAGCAGCAGTACTTC CASGGLAEQQYF
- TRBJ1-2 TRBD1 TRBV6-5 TGTGCCAGCAGTTCCACGGACAGGGGCTATGGCTACACCTTC CASSSTDRGYGYTF
- TRBJ2-6 - TRBV10-1 TGCGCCAGCAGTGAGTCGCGGACGCCTGGGGCCAACGTCCTGACTTTC CASSESRTPGANVLTF
- TRBJ2-7 TRBD1 TRBV29-1 TGCAGCGTTCTAGGGGGCACCCAGAACTACGAGCAGTACTTC CSVLGGTQNYEQYF
- TRBJ2-7 - TRBV5-1 TGCGCCAGCAGCTTGGTGGCGGGCCCCGCCTACGAGCAGTACTTC CASSLVAGPAYEQYF
once TRBJ1-6 TRBD1 TRBV6-5 TGTGCCAGCAGTTACGGTTGGGGGACAGGGAATTCACCCCTCCACTTT CASSYGWGTGNSPLHF
- TRBJ1-1 - TRBV7-3 TGTGCCAGCAGCCCTCGGAAAGAGGCTGAAGCTTTCTTT CASSPRKEAEAFF
once TRBJ1-3 - TRBV6-5 TGTGCCAGCAGTTACTCGGCCAACTCTGGAAACACCATATATTTT CASSYSANSGNTIYF
- TRBJ2-7 TRBD1 TRBV6-6 TGTGCCAGCAGTTACTCGGGACAGGGCTACGAGCAGTACTTC CASSYSGQGYEQYF
- TRBJ2-7 TRBD1 TRBV7-6 TGTGCCAGCAGCCGGGACAGAGGCCTAACCTACGAGCAGTACTTC CASSRDRGLTYEQYF
- TRBJ1-2 TRBD1 TRBV19 TGTGCCAGTACGTACCCGGACAGGGTAGGCTATGGCTACACCTTC CASTYPDRVGYGYTF
- TRBJ1-4 - TRBV2 TGTGCCAGCAGTGTCGGACAGTCTAATGAAAAACTGTTTTTT CASSVGQSNEKLFF
once TRBJ2-1 TRBD1 TRBV6-5 TGTGCCAGCGGACCGCCGGGACAGGGTGTTGAGTTCTTC CASGPPGQGVEFF
- TRBJ1-1 - TRBV9 TGTGCCAGCACCCCAATCGACCGCAAGAACACTGAAGCTTTCTTT CASTPIDRKNTEAFF
- TRBJ2-7 - TRBV19 TGTGCCAGTAGTATACGCAGGGATACCTACGAGCAGTACTTC CASSIRRDTYEQYF
- TRBJ2-1 - TRBV6-1 TGTGCCAGCAGTGACGAGACCCGGAGGGGTGGTGAGCAGTTCTTC CASSDETRRGGEQFF
- TRBJ2-7 - TRBV27 TGTGCCAGCAGTCTACCGATATACGAGCAGTACTTC CASSLPIYEQYF
- TRBJ2-7 TRBD1 TRBV28 TGTGCCAGCACCGTCGGGACAGGGGCGCCCTACGAGCAGTACTTC CASTVGTGAPYEQYF
- TRBJ2-1 - TRBV29-1 TGCAGCGCCAAATCACCAAGGGACGGTAACAATGAGCAGTTCTTC CSAKSPRDGNNEQFF
once TRBJ2-5 TRBD2 TRBV9 TGTGCCAGCAGCGTAGGGGGTAGCGGGAGAGGGGAGACCCAGTACTTC CASSVGGSGRGETQYF
- TRBJ1-1 - TRBV2 TGTGCCACAACTTTGACAGGGAACACTGAAGCTTTCTTT CATTLTGNTEAFF
- TRBJ1-5 - TRBV29-1 TGCAGCGGACCAGGGGCTTACAATCAGCCCCAGCATTTT CSGPGAYNQPQHF
- TRBJ1-1 - TRBV7-9 TGTGCCAGCAGCCCAAAGGGGAGCACTGAAGCTTTCTTT CASSPKGSTEAFF
- TRBJ2-7 - TRBV10-2 TGCGCCTCTTCACATTGGGGTCGGGGGAAGGACGAGCAGTACTTC CASSHWGRGKDEQYF
- TRBJ2-1 TRBD2 TRBV6-5 TGTGCCAGCAGTCAAGGGACTAGATGGAATGAGCAGTTCTTC CASSQGTRWNEQFF
- TRBJ2-5 - TRBV4-2 TGTGCCAGCAGCCAAGATTTAGGGGCAGAGACCCAGTACTTC CASSQDLGAETQYF
- TRBJ1-5 - TRBV28 TGTGCCAGCAACCATGGGGGTGATAGCAATCAGCCCCAGCATTTT CASNHGGDSNQPQHF
- TRBJ1-2 TRBD1 TRBV11-2 TGTGCCAGCACCCAAAGCAAGGGACAGGGGGGCTATGGCTACACCTTC CASTQSKGQGGYGYTF
- TRBJ2-7 TRBD2 TRBV9 TGTGCCAGCAGCCCCCGAAGCGGGGACTCCTACGAGCAGTACTTC CASSPRSGDSYEQYF
- TRBJ1-1 - TRBV4-3 TGCGCCAGCAGCCAAAAGGGCGGGGACACTGAAGCTTTCTTT CASSQKGGDTEAFF
- TRBJ2-7 TRBD2 TRBV15 TGTGCCACCAGCAGGAGAGCGGGACTAGCGGGAGGTTCGGGCTACGAGCAGTACTTC CATSRRAGLAGGSGYEQYF
once TRBJ1-2 TRBD1 TRBV28 TGTGCCAGCAGTTTATATCATAGGGGACAGAACTATGGCTACACCTTC CASSLYHRGQNYGYTF